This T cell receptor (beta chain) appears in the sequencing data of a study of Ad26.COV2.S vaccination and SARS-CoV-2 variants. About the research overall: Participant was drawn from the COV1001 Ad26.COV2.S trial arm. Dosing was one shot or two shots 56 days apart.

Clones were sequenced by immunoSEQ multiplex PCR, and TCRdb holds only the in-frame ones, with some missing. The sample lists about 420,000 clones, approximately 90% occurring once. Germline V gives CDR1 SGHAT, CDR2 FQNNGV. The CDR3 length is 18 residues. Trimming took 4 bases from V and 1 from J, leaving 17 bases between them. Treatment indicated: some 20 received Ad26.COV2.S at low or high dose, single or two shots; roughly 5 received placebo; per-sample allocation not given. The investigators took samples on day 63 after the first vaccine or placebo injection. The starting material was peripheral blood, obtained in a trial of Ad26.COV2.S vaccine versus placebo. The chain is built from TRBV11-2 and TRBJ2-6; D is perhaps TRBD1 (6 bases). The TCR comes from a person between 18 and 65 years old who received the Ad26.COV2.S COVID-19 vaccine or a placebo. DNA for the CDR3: TGTGCCAGCAGCTACAGAAGGAAGGGGGTGTCTGGGGCCAACGTCCTGACTTTC. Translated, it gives CASSYRRKGVSGANVLTF. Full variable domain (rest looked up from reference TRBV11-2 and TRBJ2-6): EAGVAQSPRYKIIEKRQSVAFWCNPISGHATLYWYQQILGQGPKLLIQFQNNGVVDDSQLPKDRFSAERLKGVDSTLKIQPAKLEDSAVYLCASSYRRKGVSGANVLTFGAGSRLTVL.